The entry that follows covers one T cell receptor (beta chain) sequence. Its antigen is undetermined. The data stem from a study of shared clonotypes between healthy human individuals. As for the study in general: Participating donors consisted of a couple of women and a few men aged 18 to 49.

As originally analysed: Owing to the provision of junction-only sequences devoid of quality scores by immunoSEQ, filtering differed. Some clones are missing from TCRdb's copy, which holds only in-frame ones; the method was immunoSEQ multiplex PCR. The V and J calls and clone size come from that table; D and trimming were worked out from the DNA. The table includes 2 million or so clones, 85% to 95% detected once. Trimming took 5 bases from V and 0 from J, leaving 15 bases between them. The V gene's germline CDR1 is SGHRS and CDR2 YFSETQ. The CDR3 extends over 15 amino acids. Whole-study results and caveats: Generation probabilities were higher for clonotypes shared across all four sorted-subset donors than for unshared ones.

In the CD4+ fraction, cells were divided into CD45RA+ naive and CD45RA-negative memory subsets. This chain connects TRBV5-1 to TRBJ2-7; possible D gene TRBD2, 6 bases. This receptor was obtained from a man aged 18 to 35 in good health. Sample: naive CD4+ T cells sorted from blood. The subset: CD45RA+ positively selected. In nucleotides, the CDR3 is TGCGCCAGCAGGGTGGCGACCGGGAGCTCCTACGAGCAGTACTTC. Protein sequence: CASRVATGSSYEQYF.